This TCR beta chain was identified during a study of glioma-infiltrating T cells after dendritic cell vaccination. About the research overall: At biweekly intervals, patients got three intradermal dendritic cell vaccine injections. Study outcomes and limitations: Patients with more pretreatment TILs had longer time to progression and survival.

Comment on this clone: Its antigen is undetermined.

This table comes from immunoSEQ multiplex PCR, and its TCRdb copy is limited to in-frame clones, with some not included. The sample yields roughly 41,000 clones, about 80% seen once. This CDR3 is 18 amino acids long. The germline gives CDR1 SGHAT, CDR2 FQNNGV. V was pared by 2 bases and J by 0 bases, with 18 bases between. The receptor was isolated from a human donor with glioblastoma. Sequenced here: blood, sampled before dendritic cell vaccination. The chain joins TRBV11-2 to TRBJ2-3; weak D call: TRBD1 (6 bases). The CDR3 nucleotides read TGTGCCAGCAGCTTACCCCAGATGGGACACCCTAGCACAGATACGCAGTATTTT. It encodes CASSLPQMGHPSTDTQYF.